This T cell receptor (beta chain) was observed in a study of blood T cells in healthy people across ages. For the study at large: The capture of about one barcoded beta molecule per two T cells was achieved by template switching.

The V segment lost 5 bases and the J segment 10 bases; nucleotides outside the gene matches: 14. The CDR3 runs to 16 residues. Comment on this clonotype: Its antigen is currently unknown.

For the second PCR, which ran for 7 to 11 cycles, a sample-barcoded 5' primer and a J-beta primer mix were used. TCRdb re-analysed the 5' RACE reads in MiXCR, keeping a single row per CDR3 protein. The sample includes around 800,000 distinct CDR3 sequences, 53% seen only once; the top ten take roughly 40%. They isolated at least 6.5 million PBMCs from each sample. Study-wide results and caveats: Underestimates were what the diversity estimates from one million T cells were considered to be.

Sequenced: blood. The chain employs TRBV12-3 or TRBV12-4 and TRBJ2-1; 10 bases align to TRBD2. The receptor's source is a man older than 75 in good health. CDR3 bases: TGTGCCAGCAGTAGACTTACTAGCGGGACCATCCGGGAGCAGTTCTTC. It translates to CASSRLTSGTIREQFF.